A selection of T cell receptor beta chains follows, all from one sample in a study of human thymus T cells. Clones were read by immunoSEQ multiplex PCR, and TCRdb kept only the in-frame ones, dropping some. Of roughly 130,000 clones in the sample, around 94% are singletons; the top ten hold roughly 0.024%. The sequenced material came from thymus tissue. The source of these receptors is a boy younger than two with a congenital heart defect but otherwise immunologically healthy. CDR3s include the opening cysteine and the closing phenylalanine or tryptophan. D genes are given only for firm matches. The size of a clone is reported for some rows only, either as once, few or many, or as a class for expanded clones.

>NA|few|TRBJ1-1|TRBV9
TGTGCCAGCAGCGCACAGGGCGAAGCTTTCTTT
CASSAQGEAFF
>TRBD2|NA|TRBJ2-2|TRBV5-1
TGCGCCAGCAGCTTCACCTGGAGCGGGGGGAACACCGGGGAGCTGTTTTTT
CASSFTWSGGNTGELFF
>NA|once|TRBJ2-3|TRBV28
TGTGCCAGCAGTTTGCAAGGGAGTCGCGGCCTCGGAGATACGCAGTATTTT
CASSLQGSRGLGDTQYF
>TRBD2|NA|TRBJ2-7|TRBV28
TGTGCCAGCAGCAGGAGGACTAGCGGGGGGAACTACGAGCAGTACTTC
CASSRRTSGGNYEQYF
>TRBD1|NA|TRBJ1-6|TRBV7-8
TGTGCCAGCAGCTGGTCGACAGGGGGAGATAATTCACCCCTCCACTTT
CASSWSTGGDNSPLHF
>NA|NA|TRBJ2-1|TRBV5-1
TGCGCCAGCAGCCTAATCTTAGGCAAAGCTCCCAATGAGCAGTTCTTC
CASSLILGKAPNEQFF
>NA|NA|TRBJ1-1|TRBV14
TGTGCCAGCAGCCAAGATCTGTCGGCGGGGAACACTGAAGCTTTCTTT
CASSQDLSAGNTEAFF
>TRBD1|NA|TRBJ1-2|TRBV6-1
TGTGCCAGCATTTTAGTCCGGGACAGCCTAGGAGGCTACACCTTC
CASILVRDSLGGYTF
>NA|NA|TRBJ1-5|TRBV4-3
TGCGCCAGCAGCCGTTGGTGGGGGGAGAGCAATCAGCCCCAGCATTTT
CASSRWWGESNQPQHF
>NA|once|TRBJ1-2|TRBV2
TGTGCCAGCAGTGATACAACGGACAGCTATGGCTACACCTTC
CASSDTTDSYGYTF
>TRBD1|NA|TRBJ1-1|TRBV7-2
TGTGCCAGCAGCGCTCGACAGGGGTGGGTCACTGAAGCTTTCTTT
CASSARQGWVTEAFF
>NA|once|TRBJ1-1|TRBV5-4
TGTGCCACCAGGACTTTCACTGAAGCTTTCTTT
CATRTFTEAFF
>TRBD1|few|TRBJ1-1|TRBV28
TGTGCCAGCAGAGACCGGGACAGGGCGAACACTGAAGCTTTCTTT
CASRDRDRANTEAFF
>TRBD2|NA|TRBJ2-5|TRBV10-3
TGTGCCATCAAAAGGGGGACTAGCGGCTCCCAAGAGACCCAGTACTTC
CAIKRGTSGSQETQYF
>TRBD1|few|TRBJ1-5|TRBV5-3
TGTGCCAGAAGCTTGGAGGGACAGGGCTTTGGCAATCAGCCCCAGCATTTT
CARSLEGQGFGNQPQHF
>NA|once|TRBJ1-6|TRBV5-6
TGTGCCAGCAGCCCCCCCAGGGGACGAGGGTCACCCCTCCACTTT
CASSPPRGRGSPLHF
>NA|NA|TRBJ2-5|TRBV18
TGTGCCAGCTCCCCACAAAAGCACCACCAAGAGACCCAGTACTTC
CASSPQKHHQETQYF
>NA|NA|TRBJ2-2|TRBV7-2
TGTGCCAGCAGCTTAGAGGCGGGGCGATCCCGGGGCGGGGAGCTGTTTTTT
CASSLEAGRSRGGELFF
>NA|NA|TRBJ1-6|TRBV29-1
TGCAGCGTACCAAACCGGACACGTTGGAATTCACCCCTCCACTTT
CSVPNRTRWNSPLHF
>NA|NA|TRBJ2-4|TRBV27
TGTGCCAGCACCTCCCGGGGCCCCTTAGCCAAAAACATTCAGTACTTC
CASTSRGPLAKNIQYF
>TRBD1|NA|TRBJ1-3|TRBV28
TGTGCCAGCAGAGAACACAGGGGAACCTCTGGAAACACCATATATTTT
CASREHRGTSGNTIYF
>TRBD1|NA|TRBJ2-2|TRBV19
TGTGCCAGTACAACAACGTCGGCCAGGGGGCTAGCCGGGGAGCTGTTTTTT
CASTTTSARGLAGELFF
>TRBD2|NA|TRBJ2-1|TRBV6-1
TGTGCCAGCAGTGAATTAAATAGCGGGGGGGCGGAGAATGAGCAGTTCTTC
CASSELNSGGAENEQFF
>NA|NA|TRBJ2-3|TRBV29-1
TGCAGCGCTGGCACAGATACGCAGTATTTT
CSAGTDTQYF
>NA|NA|TRBJ2-5|TRBV6-1
TGTGCCGGGGGCTACCAAGAGACCCAGTACTTC
CAGGYQETQYF
>TRBD1|NA|TRBJ1-2|TRBV30
TGTGCCTGGAGGGCTACAGGGGCGAGTGGCTACACCTTC
CAWRATGASGYTF
>NA|NA|TRBJ2-5|TRBV5-6
TGTGCCAGCAGCCCATCCAGAGGGGGCCAAGAGACCCAGTACTTC
CASSPSRGGQETQYF
>NA|NA|TRBJ1-3|TRBV7-9
TGTGCCAGCAGCTTAGCGGGGTTGGCTGGAAACACCATATATTTT
CASSLAGLAGNTIYF
>NA|NA|TRBJ1-1|TRBV27
TGTGCCAGCAGTCCGAAGACAGACTTAAGCGAAGCTTTCTTT
CASSPKTDLSEAFF
>NA|NA|TRBJ2-5|TRBV7-6
TGTGCCAGCAGTTTATCACAGGCGACCCCTCGGGAGACCCAGTACTTC
CASSLSQATPRETQYF
>NA|NA|TRBJ2-3|TRBV7-9
TGTGCCAGCAGCTTAGGGGCGGGGACGTCAACAGATACGCAGTATTTT
CASSLGAGTSTDTQYF
>NA|once|TRBJ2-5|TRBV5-4
TGTGCCAGCAGCCAGGGACGAAGGAGCCGTGAGACCCAGTACTTC
CASSQGRRSRETQYF
>NA|NA|TRBJ2-3|TRBV10-1
TGCGCCAGCAGTGAGTCAGAACTTCGGATGGATACGCAGTATTTT
CASSESELRMDTQYF
>NA|NA|TRBJ1-5|TRBV11-2
TGTGCCAGCAGCTCGGGGACTGCCAGCAATCAGCCCCAGCATTTT
CASSSGTASNQPQHF
>NA|NA|TRBJ2-7|TRBV4-2
TGTGCCAGCAGCCAAAGGAGGACAGCGAGCTCCTACGAGCAGTACTTC
CASSQRRTASSYEQYF
>NA|NA|TRBJ2-1|TRBV27
TGTGCCAGCAGAAGTCGGTCCGGGGGAAACAATGAGCAGTTCTTC
CASRSRSGGNNEQFF
>NA|NA|TRBJ2-3|TRBV5-1
TGCGCCAGCAGCGCGCCGGGACACTTATACGCAGATACGCAGTATTTT
CASSAPGHLYADTQYF
>NA|NA|TRBJ1-5|TRBV19
TGTGCCAGTAGACCCCGGGGCAATGGCAATCAGCCCCAGCATTTT
CASRPRGNGNQPQHF
>TRBD1|NA|TRBJ2-7|TRBV4-3
TGCGCCAGCAGCCAAGGGACAGGGGCGAGGGAGCAGTACTTC
CASSQGTGAREQYF
>NA|NA|TRBJ2-7|TRBV11-3
TGTGCCAGCAGCCGCCCCCGCCAGGGAGGAAACTCCTACGAGCAGTACTTC
CASSRPRQGGNSYEQYF
>TRBD1|NA|TRBJ1-1|TRBV27
TGTGCCAGCAGTGTCTCAGGGACAGGGAACACTGAAGCTTTCTTT
CASSVSGTGNTEAFF
>NA|NA|TRBJ2-1|TRBV4-3
TGCGCCAGCAGCCAAGACAAGGATATTGAGTACGAGCAGTTCTTC
CASSQDKDIEYEQFF
>NA|NA|TRBJ2-2|TRBV7-2
TGTGCCAGCAGTCCTAAGGGTAAGGAATTCCGGGAGCTGTTTTTT
CASSPKGKEFRELFF
>NA|NA|TRBJ2-7|TRBV11-2
TGTGCCAGCAGCTTAGGCGCCTACGAGCAGTACTTC
CASSLGAYEQYF
>TRBD2|NA|TRBJ2-1|TRBV15
TGTGCCACCAGCAGTGCGCTAGCGGGGGCCCTTGAGCAGTTCTTC
CATSSALAGALEQFF
>TRBD2|NA|TRBJ2-5|TRBV5-5
TGTGCCAGCAGCTGCGGACTAGCGGAGACCCAGTACTTC
CASSCGLAETQYF
>TRBD2|NA|TRBJ2-3|TRBV6-1
TGTGCCAGCAGCGGACTAGCGGGGGGAGAAGATACGCAGTATTTT
CASSGLAGGEDTQYF
>NA|NA|TRBJ1-5|TRBV28
TGTGCCAGCAGTTTCGAGGTTAGCAATCAGCCCCAGCATTTT
CASSFEVSNQPQHF
>NA|NA|TRBJ1-1|TRBV9
TGTGCCAGCAGCGTCTTCCTGGGAAACACTGAAGCTTTCTTT
CASSVFLGNTEAFF
>NA|NA|TRBJ1-1|TRBV5-1
TGCGCCAGCAGCTTGGAGGGATTGGGTGAAGCTTTCTTT
CASSLEGLGEAFF
>NA|NA|TRBJ1-2|TRBV10-3
TGTGCCATCAGTCGGGGTGTGGCCAGTAGGGATGACTACACCTTC
CAISRGVASRDDYTF
>NA|NA|TRBJ1-1|TRBV6-1
TGTGCCAGCACGAAGGGGAAGCGGACTGAAGCTTTCTTT
CASTKGKRTEAFF
>NA|NA|TRBJ1-4|TRBV5-1
TGCGCCAGCAGCTCCGGGGGAGACGGAAAACTGTTTTTT
CASSSGGDGKLFF
>TRBD2|once|TRBJ2-7|TRBV13
TGTGCCAGCAGCTTAGGAACTAGCGGGAAAAGGGAGCAGTACTTC
CASSLGTSGKREQYF
>NA|NA|TRBJ1-2|TRBV11-2
TGTGCCAGCAGCTTAGTAGGGGGTGCCTACACCTTC
CASSLVGGAYTF